This entry lists 27 T cell receptor beta chains sequenced from one sample in a study of blood T cell repertoires in COVID-19. TCRdb's table, derived via immunoSEQ multiplex PCR, lists solely in-frame clones and lacks some. The sample shows roughly 250,000 clones, roughly 86% of them seen only once. Sample: PBMCs or T cells enriched from blood (not recorded which). The receptors were sampled from a woman in her forties or fifties who had recovered from COVID-19.

The rearrangement joins TRBV5-4 to TRBJ1-2; no definite D call. This CDR3 contains 13 residues. V lost 0 bases to trimming and J lost 6 bases, with 9 bases between them. Germline CDR1 and CDR2: SGHNT and YYREEE (reference sequence). The CDR3 spells CASSLVSGDGYTF. CDR3 DNA sequence: TGTGCCAGCAGCTTGGTCTCCGGGGATGGCTACACCTTC.

Only a few counts were recorded for this clone. J is TRBJ1-3 and V is TRBV30, with TRBD1 as a possible D gene (5 bases). Germline lookup yields CDR1 GTSNPN and CDR2 SVGIG (reference sequence). V was cut by 3 bases and J by 0 bases, with 9 bases left in between. CDR3 length equals 14 residues. The CDR3 here is CAWRAGFSGNTIYF. The DNA of the CDR3 is TGTGCCTGGAGGGCAGGGTTCTCTGGAAACACCATATATTTT.

This clone came up a few times. The chain has TRBV6-5 and TRBJ2-7, with 7 positions matching TRBD1. V was pared by 9 bases and J by 4 bases, with 6 bases of the junction left unmatched. CDR3 length: 12 residues. Germline CDR1 is MNHEY and CDR2 is SVGAGI. The CDR3 spells CARASGGYEQYF. For the CDR3, the DNA is TGTGCCAGAGCGTCAGGGGGATACGAGCAGTACTTC.

V gene TRBV9 combines with J gene TRBJ2-5; 11 bases fit TRBD2. The junction had 5 bases not matched to a gene; V was cut back by 0 bases and J by 4 bases. This CDR3 region has 16 residues. In germline, CDR1 is SGDLS, CDR2 YYNGEE. The CDR3 nucleotides read TGTGCCAGCAGCGTAGGATCTAGCGGGGGGACAGAGACCCAGTACTTC. Translation: CASSVGSSGGTETQYF. The whole variable domain, remainder taken from reference TRBV9 and TRBJ2-5, is DSGVTQTPKHLITATGQRVTLRCSPRSGDLSVYWYQQSLDQGLQFLIQYYNGEERAKGNILERFSAQQFPDLHSELNLSSLELGDSALYFCASSVGSSGGTETQYFGPGTRLLVL.

Only a few counts were recorded for this clone. The chain joins TRBV4-3 to TRBJ1-6; D remains ambiguous. Trimming cost V 5 bases and J 13 bases, with 12 bases left between them. The CDR3 consists of 12 residues. The germline V gene has CDR1 LGHNA and CDR2 YSLEER. The CDR3 region is CASSSTTSPLHF. In nucleotides, the CDR3 is TGCGCCAGCAGCTCAACGACTTCCCCCCTCCACTTT.

J is TRBJ2-7 and V is TRBV6-5; 9 positions match TRBD1. The V gene's germline CDR1 is MNHEY and CDR2 SVGAGI. The CDR3 contains 14 residues. The J segment lost 2 bases and the V segment lost 4 bases, leaving 3 bases of the junction unmatched. The CDR3 sequence is CASSFGQGTYEQYF. CDR3 DNA: TGTGCCAGCAGTTTTGGACAGGGGACCTACGAGCAGTACTTC.

The chain couples TRBV5-8 to TRBJ2-7; 10 bases agree with TRBD1. The CDR3 runs to 15 residues. Germline trimming cut 5 bases from V and 5 bases from J; bases unmatched to any gene: 10. Germline-derived CDR1 and CDR2 are SGHTS and YDEGEE. CDR3 in amino acids: CASSTGTGVPHEQYF. The CDR3 DNA reads as TGTGCCAGCAGTACCGGGACAGGGGTTCCCCACGAGCAGTACTTC.

This chain uses TRBV9 with TRBJ1-2; 7 positions match TRBD1. J lost 0 bases, V lost 2 bases, and 1 base had no gene match. This CDR3 comprises 14 residues. Per germline, CDR1 SGDLS and CDR2 YYNGEE. The CDR3 sequence is CASSVGTANYGYTF. In DNA form, the CDR3 reads TGTGCCAGCAGCGTTGGGACAGCTAACTATGGCTACACCTTC.

The CDR3 reads CASSAYRNTGELFF. DNA for the CDR3: TGTGCCAGCAGCGCATACAGGAACACCGGGGAGCTGTTTTTT. The V call is TRBV9, the J call TRBJ2-2; no clear D gene. CDR3 length equals 14 residues. Germline CDR1 SGDLS, CDR2 YYNGEE. Trimming took 3 bases from V and 1 from J, leaving 7 bases between them.

This clone was counted between two and nine times. The rearrangement uses TRBV6-5 and TRBJ1-2, with D perhaps TRBD1 (5 bases). Trimming pared 5 bases from V and 4 bases from J, leaving 11 bases between. CDR3 length: 13 residues. In germline, CDR1 is MNHEY, CDR2 SVGAGI. The DNA of the CDR3 is TGTGCCAGCAGTAACCACAGGCCCTATGGCTACACCTTC. This gives the protein CASSNHRPYGYTF.

This clone was counted once. The chain has TRBV6-1 and TRBJ2-7; D ambiguous. This CDR3 has 14 amino acids. The V end lost 3 bases, the J end lost 3 bases, and 12 bases lay between the germline ends. Looked up from germline, CDR1 is MNHNS and CDR2 is SASEGT. CDR3 bases: TGTGCCAGCAGTGATAATGGCAGAAGCTACGAGCAGTACTTC. Protein sequence: CASSDNGRSYEQYF.

The V call is TRBV25-1, the J call TRBJ2-7, with D tentatively TRBD1 (5 bases). Per the germline V gene, CDR1 is MGHDK and CDR2 is SYGVNS. The CDR3 covers 16 residues. The V end was cut by 0 bases, the J end by 3 bases, with 15 bases between. CDR3 protein: CASSEYWGRGYYEQYF. The CDR3 DNA reads as TGTGCCAGCAGTGAATATTGGGGAAGGGGCTACTACGAGCAGTACTTC.

The chain recombines TRBV4-3 with TRBJ2-3; 11 positions match TRBD2. The ends lost 4 bases at V and 5 bases at J; junction bases unmatched: 11. Germline V gives CDR1 LGHNA, CDR2 YSLEER. This CDR3 region has 17 residues. The CDR3: CASSRKWPLAGEDTQYF. CDR3 coding DNA: TGCGCCAGCAGCCGCAAATGGCCACTAGCGGGAGAAGATACGCAGTATTTT.

The chain carries TRBV30 and TRBJ1-2; D gene uncertain. CDR3 length equals 11 residues. V shed 5 bases and J shed 5 bases, with 9 bases lying between them. Germline V gene data show CDR1 as GTSNPN and CDR2 as SVGIG (reference sequence). The DNA of the CDR3 is TGTGCCTGGTGGCGGGTGTATGGCTACACCTTC. Its translation is CAWWRVYGYTF.

The chain combines TRBV18 with TRBJ1-5; 10 bases line up with TRBD1. Germline V lookup: CDR1 KGHSH, CDR2 LQKENI. Losses at the gene ends were 3 bases for V and 0 bases for J; bases not matched to a gene: 8. The CDR3 consists of 18 residues. The CDR3 nucleotides are TGTGCCAGCTCACCGGCTGGGACAGGGGCATATAGCAATCAGCCCCAGCATTTT. Its translation: CASSPAGTGAYSNQPQHF.

This rearrangement joins TRBV11-2 to TRBJ2-1; the match to TRBD2 covers 10 bases. From germline, CDR1 is SGHAT and CDR2 FQNNGV. The CDR3 is 15 residues long. The V segment lost 5 bases and the J segment 11 bases; nucleotides outside the gene matches: 12. CDR3 coding DNA: TGTGCCAGCAGCCGGATAGCGGGGGGCCCAAATAAGCAGTTCTTC. Translated, it gives CASSRIAGGPNKQFF.

V usage is TRBV5-1 and J usage is TRBJ2-1; TRBD2 aligns across 8 bases. Per the germline V gene, CDR1 is SGHRS and CDR2 is YFSETQ. Trimming removed 2 bases from V and 7 bases from J; junction bases left unmatched: 5. The CDR3 has 14 residues. CDR3 residues: CASSFRGGNNEQFF. CDR3 coding DNA: TGCGCCAGCAGCTTCCGCGGGGGGAATAATGAGCAGTTCTTC.

This rearrangement joins TRBV6-1 to TRBJ2-7; D is ambiguous. There are 13 residues in the CDR3. The V and J ends lost 2 bases and 6 bases respectively, with 11 bases between them. CDR1 is MNHNS and CDR2 is SASEGT in the germline V gene. The CDR3 reads CASSENSISEQYF. The CDR3 region has the DNA TGTGCCAGCAGTGAAAATTCCATTTCCGAGCAGTACTTC.

The chain combines TRBV11-3 with TRBJ2-4, with D maybe TRBD2 (6 bases). From germline, CDR1 is SGHNT and CDR2 YENEEA. The CDR3 loop spans 14 amino acids. The V gene lost 5 bases and the J gene lost 8 bases, with 16 bases spanning the gap. The chain's CDR3 is CASSQPSGGDIQYF. The CDR3 coding sequence is TGTGCCAGCAGCCAACCGTCTGGAGGGGACATTCAGTACTTC.

V usage is TRBV7-3 and J usage is TRBJ1-1; the match to TRBD1 covers 9 bases. This CDR3 comprises 15 residues. Germline CDR1 is SGHTA and CDR2 is FQGTGA. Losses at the gene ends were 6 bases for V and 10 bases for J; bases not matched to a gene: 15. CDR3 sequence: CASREKRTGGGRAFF. CDR3 bases: TGTGCCAGCAGGGAAAAAAGAACAGGGGGCGGAAGAGCTTTCTTT.

V and J are TRBV19 and TRBJ2-7, with D possibly TRBD1 on 7 matching bases. In germline, CDR1 is LNHDA, CDR2 SQIVND (reference sequence). The ends were cut back, 9 bases at V and 4 bases at J, with 13 bases in the middle. The CDR3 runs to 12 residues. CDR3 in amino acids: CASAGQTYEQYF. The CDR3 DNA reads TGTGCCAGCGCGGGACAGACTTACGAGCAGTACTTC.

The V gene is TRBV24-1, the J gene TRBJ2-3; 9 bases are shared with TRBD2. CDR1 and CDR2 from the germline V gene are KGHDR and SFDVKD. Losses at the gene ends were 7 bases for V and 3 bases for J; bases not matched to a gene: 4. This CDR3 has 14 amino acids. CDR3 loop: CATRSGGQTDTQYF. The CDR3 nucleotides are TGTGCCACCAGAAGCGGGGGGCAGACAGATACGCAGTATTTT.

This chain links TRBV6-5 with TRBJ1-5; D remains ambiguous. CDR3 length: 14 amino acids. Between the trimmed V and J ends, which lost 6 bases and 6 bases, there was a span of 15 bases. Germline loops: CDR1 MNHEY, CDR2 SVGAGI. In DNA form, the CDR3 reads TGTGCCAGCAGACAACAGAATATTCCTCAGCCCCAGCATTTT. Its translation is CASRQQNIPQPQHF.

The rearrangement uses TRBV18 and TRBJ1-2, with D perhaps TRBD1 (5 bases). The germline V gene has CDR1 KGHSH and CDR2 LQKENI. Trimming removed 7 bases at V and 5 bases at J, with 20 bases between. The CDR3 runs 15 residues. CDR3 sequence: CASLSATEGPYGYTF. The CDR3, as DNA: TGTGCCAGCTTATCTGCGACAGAAGGGCCTTATGGCTACACCTTC.

This chain uses TRBV6-5 with TRBJ1-5, with D uncertain. The CDR3 spans 11 residues. V gave up 7 bases and J gave up 9 bases, with 10 bases separating them. The germline CDR1 and CDR2 sequences are MNHEY and SVGAGI. CDR3 bases: TGTGCCAGCACCCTCCGGGGGCCCCAGCATTTT. Translated, it gives CASTLRGPQHF.

This chain joins TRBV3-1 (or the pseudogene TRBV3-2) and TRBJ1-4, with D unclear. Germline values: CDR1 LGHDT, CDR2 YNNKEL (reference sequence). The CDR3 sequence is 13 residues long. V shed 4 bases and J shed 16 bases, with 19 bases lying between them. The CDR3 sequence: CASSPTVEGREFF. The DNA for the CDR3 is TGTGCCAGCAGCCCAACGGTGGAAGGGAGGGAGTTTTTT.

The V gene is TRBV4-3, the J gene TRBJ1-1; D gene unclear. The CDR3 loop spans 14 amino acids. Germline loops: CDR1 LGHNA, CDR2 YSLEER. The ends were cut back, 1 base at V and 3 bases at J, with 9 bases in the middle. The CDR3 loop is CASSQAGVYTEAFF. CDR3 sequence (DNA): TGCGCCAGCAGCCAAGCCGGGGTTTACACTGAAGCTTTCTTT.